A selection of T cell receptor beta chains follows, all from one sample in a study of graft-versus-host responses after intestinal transplantation. Their antigens are not known. Using immunoSEQ multiplex PCR, the repertoire was profiled, and TCRdb retains in-frame clones only, with some absent. The sample includes under 75,000 clones, roughly 90% of them seen just once. The sample consisted of unstimulated CD8+ T cells sorted from spleen or lymph node cells, taken before transplant. The receptors here all came from a human donor who was the organ donor for an intestinal transplant. The CDR3 runs from the conserved cysteine through the conserved F or W. A D gene is named only where the DNA matches it firmly. Expanded clones are given a class, and other clones once, few, many or no size at all.

cdr3_nt: TGTGCCAGCAGTTCAGCCCGGACAGGCCGTGAGCAAGAGACCCAGTACTTC; cdr3_aa: CASSSARTGREQETQYF; d_call: TRBD1; clone_size: NA; v_call: TRBV28; j_call: TRBJ2-5
cdr3_nt: TGCGCCAGCAGCCAAGATCTGGGACAGGTTACGTATGGCTACACCTTC; cdr3_aa: CASSQDLGQVTYGYTF; d_call: TRBD1; clone_size: NA; v_call: TRBV4-3; j_call: TRBJ1-2
cdr3_nt: TGTGCCAGCAGTTACGGGGCAGGGGGAAACACCATATATTTT; cdr3_aa: CASSYGAGGNTIYF; d_call: NA; clone_size: NA; v_call: TRBV6-5; j_call: TRBJ1-3
cdr3_nt: TGTGCCAGCAGTATCGACAGATACAATCAGCCCCAGCATTTT; cdr3_aa: CASSIDRYNQPQHF; d_call: NA; clone_size: few; v_call: TRBV6-5; j_call: TRBJ1-5
cdr3_nt: TGTGCCAGTAGATCGACAGTCTATGGCTACACCTTC; cdr3_aa: CASRSTVYGYTF; d_call: NA; clone_size: NA; v_call: TRBV19; j_call: TRBJ1-2
cdr3_nt: TGTGCCAGCAGCTCTTCGGGACAGGACACTGAAGCTTTCTTT; cdr3_aa: CASSSSGQDTEAFF; d_call: TRBD1; clone_size: NA; v_call: TRBV9; j_call: TRBJ1-1
cdr3_nt: TGCGCCAGCAGGTTCACAGGGCATCCGGCGGACACTGAAGCTTTCTTT; cdr3_aa: CASRFTGHPADTEAFF; d_call: NA; clone_size: NA; v_call: TRBV5-1; j_call: TRBJ1-1
cdr3_nt: TGTGCCAGCAGTTATTTTGAAGGGACAGGGTCGTCGCACACCTTC; cdr3_aa: CASSYFEGTGSSHTF; d_call: TRBD1; clone_size: NA; v_call: TRBV6-5; j_call: TRBJ1-2
cdr3_nt: TGCGCCAGCAGCCAAGTGGCACGGGAAGAGACCCAGTACTTC; cdr3_aa: CASSQVAREETQYF; d_call: NA; clone_size: NA; v_call: TRBV4-1; j_call: TRBJ2-5
cdr3_nt: TGTGCCAGCAGCTTAACCACATACAATGAGCAGTTCTTC; cdr3_aa: CASSLTTYNEQFF; d_call: NA; clone_size: NA; v_call: TRBV5-4; j_call: TRBJ2-1
cdr3_nt: TGTGCCAGCAGTTACGATGCGGGGGAAGCTTTCTTT; cdr3_aa: CASSYDAGEAFF; d_call: NA; clone_size: NA; v_call: TRBV6-6; j_call: TRBJ1-1
cdr3_nt: TGTGCCAGAAGCTTAAGTTCGGGGGGCAGGCGCAACACCATATATTTT; cdr3_aa: CARSLSSGGRRNTIYF; d_call: NA; clone_size: NA; v_call: TRBV7-5; j_call: TRBJ1-3
cdr3_nt: TGCGCCAGCAGCTGGACGGGACTAGCCCATGAGCAGTTCTTC; cdr3_aa: CASSWTGLAHEQFF; d_call: TRBD2; clone_size: NA; v_call: TRBV5-1; j_call: TRBJ2-1
cdr3_nt: TGTGCCAGTAGTCTGCAGGACAGGAACTACAATGAGCAGTTCTTC; cdr3_aa: CASSLQDRNYNEQFF; d_call: TRBD1; clone_size: NA; v_call: TRBV19; j_call: TRBJ2-1
cdr3_nt: TGTGCCACCAGCAGAGATTCTGCCTCACAGCTTGAAGCTTTCTTT; cdr3_aa: CATSRDSASQLEAFF; d_call: NA; clone_size: once; v_call: TRBV15; j_call: TRBJ1-1
cdr3_nt: TGTGCCAGCAGCTTGTTATCAGGGGGCAATCAGCCCCAGCATTTT; cdr3_aa: CASSLLSGGNQPQHF; d_call: NA; clone_size: NA; v_call: TRBV5-5; j_call: TRBJ1-5
cdr3_nt: TGTGCCACCAGCAGAGATACCAACAGTCCTAGCAATCAGCCCCAGCATTTT; cdr3_aa: CATSRDTNSPSNQPQHF; d_call: NA; clone_size: NA; v_call: TRBV15; j_call: TRBJ1-5
cdr3_nt: TGTGCCAGCAGTGAAGGACTAGCGGGGGGTCCCTATGAGCAGTTCTTC; cdr3_aa: CASSEGLAGGPYEQFF; d_call: TRBD2; clone_size: NA; v_call: TRBV6-1; j_call: TRBJ2-1
cdr3_nt: TGTGCCAGCAGTCGGCCCGACAGGGTATATACGCAGTATTTT; cdr3_aa: CASSRPDRVYTQYF; d_call: TRBD1; clone_size: NA; v_call: TRBV6-5; j_call: TRBJ2-3
cdr3_nt: TGTGCCAGCAGCTCCCTCTGGGGGCTCTACGGCTACACCTTC; cdr3_aa: CASSSLWGLYGYTF; d_call: NA; clone_size: NA; v_call: TRBV11-2; j_call: TRBJ1-2
cdr3_nt: TGTGCCAGCAGCCTAGGGTGGGAGGATACGCAGTATTTT; cdr3_aa: CASSLGWEDTQYF; d_call: NA; clone_size: NA; v_call: TRBV7-9; j_call: TRBJ2-3
cdr3_nt: TGTGCCACCAGCAGAGAGCCGAGACAGGAGCCGCAGCCCCAGCATTTT; cdr3_aa: CATSREPRQEPQPQHF; d_call: NA; clone_size: NA; v_call: TRBV15; j_call: TRBJ1-5
cdr3_nt: TGTGCCAGCAGCTTGGGCCTAGCGGGTGGCACAGATACGCAGTATTTT; cdr3_aa: CASSLGLAGGTDTQYF; d_call: TRBD2; clone_size: NA; v_call: TRBV5-4; j_call: TRBJ2-3
cdr3_nt: TGCGCCAGCAGCCAAGGTGACCCACGAGGACTGTTTTTT; cdr3_aa: CASSQGDPRGLFF; d_call: NA; clone_size: NA; v_call: TRBV4-1; j_call: TRBJ1-4
cdr3_nt: TGTGCCTGGAGAGGGGGCAATGAGCAGTTCTTC; cdr3_aa: CAWRGGNEQFF; d_call: NA; clone_size: NA; v_call: TRBV30; j_call: TRBJ2-1
cdr3_nt: TGTGCCAGCAGTTTGGACTCGGGCGGCAATCAGCCCCAGCATTTT; cdr3_aa: CASSLDSGGNQPQHF; d_call: NA; clone_size: NA; v_call: TRBV27; j_call: TRBJ1-5
cdr3_nt: TGTGCCAGCAGTTCCTCTACAGGGGAAAATTCACCCCTCCACTTT; cdr3_aa: CASSSSTGENSPLHF; d_call: TRBD1; clone_size: NA; v_call: TRBV7-9; j_call: TRBJ1-6
cdr3_nt: TGCGCCAGCAGCCAGGGTACAGGTCCCCGTAATTCACCCCTCCACTTT; cdr3_aa: CASSQGTGPRNSPLHF; d_call: NA; clone_size: once; v_call: TRBV4-1; j_call: TRBJ1-6
cdr3_nt: TGTGCCAGCAGCTTGGCCGGGACTAGAAGTTACGGGGAGCTGTTTTTT; cdr3_aa: CASSLAGTRSYGELFF; d_call: TRBD2; clone_size: NA; v_call: TRBV5-6; j_call: TRBJ2-2